Following are 8 T cell receptor beta chains from one sample sequenced in a study of cytomegalovirus exposure and HLA in healthy donors. The PCR had 60 Vbeta and 13 Jbeta primers. TCRdb's table, derived via immunoSEQ multiplex PCR, lists solely in-frame clones and lacks some. This table has about 140,000 clones, about 70% appearing once. Sequencing input: PBMCs. These receptors all come from a man younger than 35 in good health and CMV-seronegative.

The CDR3 bases are TGTGCCTGGGTTAGGGGCTCTGGAAACACCATATATTTT. The encoded protein is CAWVRGSGNTIYF. This chain connects TRBV30 to TRBJ1-3; D perhaps matches TRBD1 (5 bases). The germline gives CDR1 GTSNPN, CDR2 SVGIG (reference sequence). The length of the CDR3 is 13 residues. Trimming pared 5 bases from V and 0 bases from J, leaving 8 bases between.

V and J are TRBV28 and TRBJ1-5; 8 bases are a match to TRBD1. Germline assignment: CDR1 MDHEN and CDR2 SYDVKM. The CDR3 loop spans 16 amino acids. The J segment lost 5 bases and the V segment lost 2 bases, leaving 8 bases of the junction unmatched. The CDR3 loop reads CASSLPGQAGDQPQHF. The CDR3 bases are TGTGCCAGCAGTTTACCGGGACAGGCTGGCGATCAGCCCCAGCATTTT.

The chain carries TRBV2 and TRBJ2-7, with D hard to call. CDR3 size: 12 residues. CDR1 is SNHLY and CDR2 is FYNNEI in the germline V gene. The V and J ends lost 5 bases and 2 bases respectively, with 7 bases between them. The CDR3 is CASSRSPYEQYF. CDR3 DNA sequence: TGTGCCAGCAGTAGGAGTCCCTACGAGCAGTACTTC.

The V and J genes are TRBV14 and TRBJ2-5; the D is unclear. This CDR3 has 14 amino acids. The V gene lost 3 bases and the J gene lost 5 bases, with 13 bases spanning the gap. CDR1 is SGHDN, CDR2 FVKESK, per germline. The CDR3 here is CASSHRHLRETQYF. In nucleotides, the CDR3 is TGTGCCAGCAGCCATAGACACCTCCGGGAGACCCAGTACTTC.

The V gene is TRBV6-5, the J gene TRBJ2-5; D remains ambiguous. CDR3 length: 14 residues. The germline V and J ends were trimmed by 5 bases and 5 bases, with 15 bases remaining between them. Germline V lookup: CDR1 MNHEY, CDR2 SVGAGI. This CDR3 reads CASSGWALWETQYF. DNA for the CDR3: TGTGCCAGCAGTGGTTGGGCGCTTTGGGAGACCCAGTACTTC.

The chain recombines TRBV7-9 with TRBJ2-4; weak D call: TRBD1 (5 bases). There are 13 residues in the CDR3. Germline V gene data show CDR1 as SEHNR and CDR2 as FQNEAQ (reference sequence). Trimming left V 1 base short and J 7 bases short, with 8 bases between. CDR3 in DNA: TGTGCCAGCAGCTTAGAGGGGTCCAACATTCAGTACTTC. This codes for CASSLEGSNIQYF.

The chain recombines TRBV28 with TRBJ1-2; D unclear. V was shortened by 3 bases and J by 3 bases, with 11 bases between the two germline ends. The length of the CDR3 is 14 residues. In germline, CDR1 is MDHEN, CDR2 SYDVKM. CDR3 region: CASSLVAEDYGYTF. The CDR3 DNA reads as TGTGCCAGCAGTTTGGTAGCAGAAGACTATGGCTACACCTTC.

The table lists this clone with a count of one. The chain is built from TRBV5-1 and TRBJ2-1; weak D call: TRBD1 (5 bases). This CDR3 spans 15 amino acids. Deletions cut 0 bases from V and 3 bases from J, with 10 bases between. Germline CDR1 SGHRS, CDR2 YFSETQ. The CDR3 here is CASSLVAGNYNEQFF. In DNA, the CDR3 is TGCGCCAGCAGCTTGGTTGCAGGGAACTACAATGAGCAGTTCTTC.